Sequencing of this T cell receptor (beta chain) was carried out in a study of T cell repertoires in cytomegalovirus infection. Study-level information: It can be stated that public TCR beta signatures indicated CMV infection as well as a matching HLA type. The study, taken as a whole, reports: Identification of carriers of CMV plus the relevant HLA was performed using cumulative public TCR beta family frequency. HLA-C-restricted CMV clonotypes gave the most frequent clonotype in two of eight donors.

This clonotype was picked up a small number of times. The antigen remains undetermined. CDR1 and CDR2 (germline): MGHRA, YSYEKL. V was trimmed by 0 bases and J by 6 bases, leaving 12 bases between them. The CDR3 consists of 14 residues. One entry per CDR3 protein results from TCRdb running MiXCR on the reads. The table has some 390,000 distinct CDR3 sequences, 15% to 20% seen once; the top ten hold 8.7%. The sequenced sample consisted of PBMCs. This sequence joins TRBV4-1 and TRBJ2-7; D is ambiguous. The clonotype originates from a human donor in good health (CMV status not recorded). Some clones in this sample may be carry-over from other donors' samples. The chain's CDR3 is CASSQDIGSGEQYF. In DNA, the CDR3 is TGCGCCAGCAGCCAAGATATCGGTTCAGGCGAGCAGTACTTC.